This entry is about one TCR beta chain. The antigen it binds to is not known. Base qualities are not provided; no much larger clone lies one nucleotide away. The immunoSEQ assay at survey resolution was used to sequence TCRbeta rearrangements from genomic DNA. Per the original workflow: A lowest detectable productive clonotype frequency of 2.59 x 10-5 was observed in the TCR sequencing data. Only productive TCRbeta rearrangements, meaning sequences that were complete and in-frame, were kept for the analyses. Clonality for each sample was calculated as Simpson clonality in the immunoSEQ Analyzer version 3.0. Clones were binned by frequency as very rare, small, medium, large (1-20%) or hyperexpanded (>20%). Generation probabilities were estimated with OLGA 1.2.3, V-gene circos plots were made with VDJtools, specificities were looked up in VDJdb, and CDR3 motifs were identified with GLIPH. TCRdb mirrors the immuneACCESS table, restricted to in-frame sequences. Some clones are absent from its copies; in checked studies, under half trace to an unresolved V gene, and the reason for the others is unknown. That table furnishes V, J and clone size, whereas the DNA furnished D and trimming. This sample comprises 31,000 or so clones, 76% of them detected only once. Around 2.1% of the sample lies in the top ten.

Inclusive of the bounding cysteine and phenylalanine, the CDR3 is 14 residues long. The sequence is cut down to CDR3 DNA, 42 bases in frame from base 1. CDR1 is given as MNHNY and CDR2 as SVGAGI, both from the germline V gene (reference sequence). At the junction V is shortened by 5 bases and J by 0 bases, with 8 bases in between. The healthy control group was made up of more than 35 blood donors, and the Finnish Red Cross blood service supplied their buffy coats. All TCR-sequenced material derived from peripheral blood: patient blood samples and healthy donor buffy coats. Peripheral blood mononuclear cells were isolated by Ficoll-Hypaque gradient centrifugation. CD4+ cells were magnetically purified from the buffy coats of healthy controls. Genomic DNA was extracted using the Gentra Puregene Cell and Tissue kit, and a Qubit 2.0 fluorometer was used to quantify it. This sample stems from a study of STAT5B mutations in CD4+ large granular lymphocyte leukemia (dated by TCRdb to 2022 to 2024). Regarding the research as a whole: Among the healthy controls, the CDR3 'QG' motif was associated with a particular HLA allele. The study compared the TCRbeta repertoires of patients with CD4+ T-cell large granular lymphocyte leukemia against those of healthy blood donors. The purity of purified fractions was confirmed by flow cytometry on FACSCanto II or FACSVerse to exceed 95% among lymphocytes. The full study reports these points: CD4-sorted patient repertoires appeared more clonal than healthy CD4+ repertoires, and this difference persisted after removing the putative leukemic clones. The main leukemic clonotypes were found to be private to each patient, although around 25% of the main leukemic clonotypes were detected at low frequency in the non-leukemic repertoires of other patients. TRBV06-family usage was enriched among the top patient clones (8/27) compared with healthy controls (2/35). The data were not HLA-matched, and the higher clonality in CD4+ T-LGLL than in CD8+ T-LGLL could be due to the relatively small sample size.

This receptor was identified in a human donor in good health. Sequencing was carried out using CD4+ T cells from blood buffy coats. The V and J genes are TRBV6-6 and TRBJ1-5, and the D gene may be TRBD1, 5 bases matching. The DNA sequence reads TGTGCCAGCAGTACGGGGGTTAGCAATCAGCCCCAGCATTTT. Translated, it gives CASSTGVSNQPQHF.